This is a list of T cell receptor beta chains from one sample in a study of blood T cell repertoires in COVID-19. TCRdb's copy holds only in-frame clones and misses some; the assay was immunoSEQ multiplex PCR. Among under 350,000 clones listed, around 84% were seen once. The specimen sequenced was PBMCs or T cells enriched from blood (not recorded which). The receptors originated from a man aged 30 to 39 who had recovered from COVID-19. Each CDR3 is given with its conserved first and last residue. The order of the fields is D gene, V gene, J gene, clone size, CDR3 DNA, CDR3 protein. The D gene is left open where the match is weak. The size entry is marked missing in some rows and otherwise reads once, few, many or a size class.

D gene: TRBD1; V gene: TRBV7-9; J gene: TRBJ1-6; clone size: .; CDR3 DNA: TGTGCCAGCAGCCCCCAGGGGCGCAGGGGGCAGTCACCCCTCCACTTT; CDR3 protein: CASSPQGRRGQSPLHF
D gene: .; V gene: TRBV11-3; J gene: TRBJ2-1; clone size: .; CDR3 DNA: TGTGCCAGCAGCTCGCGGGGTAACAATGAGCAGTTCTTC; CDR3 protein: CASSSRGNNEQFF
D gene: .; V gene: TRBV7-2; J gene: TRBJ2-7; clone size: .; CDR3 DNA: TGTGCCAGCAGCCCTCCCAGTGGGAGTAGGTCCTACGAGCAGTACTTC; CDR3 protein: CASSPPSGSRSYEQYF
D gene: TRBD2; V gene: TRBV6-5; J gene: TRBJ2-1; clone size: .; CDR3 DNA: TGTGCCAGCAGTTACTCGACTAGCGGGGAGAATGAGCAGTTCTTC; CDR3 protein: CASSYSTSGENEQFF
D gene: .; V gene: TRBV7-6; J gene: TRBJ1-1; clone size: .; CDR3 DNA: TGTGCCAGCAGCCCTAACGAGGGTTTCTTT; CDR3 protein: CASSPNEGFF
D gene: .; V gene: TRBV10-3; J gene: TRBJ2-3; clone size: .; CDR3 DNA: TGTGCCATCAGTCCAGAACCGGATACGCAGTATTTT; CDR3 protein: CAISPEPDTQYF
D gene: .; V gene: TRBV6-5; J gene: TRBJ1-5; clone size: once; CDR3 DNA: TGTGCCAGCATTTCACAGGGAAACAATCAGCCCCAGCATTTT; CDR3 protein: CASISQGNNQPQHF
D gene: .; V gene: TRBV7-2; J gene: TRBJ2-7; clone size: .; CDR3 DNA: TGTGCCAGCAGCTTAGCTAGAACGGAGCCGCCCTACGAGCAGTACTTC; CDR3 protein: CASSLARTEPPYEQYF
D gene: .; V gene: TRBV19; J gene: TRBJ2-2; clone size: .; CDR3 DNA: TGTGCCAGTAGTATTCGAGCCCTTAACACCGGGGAGCTGTTTTTT; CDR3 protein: CASSIRALNTGELFF
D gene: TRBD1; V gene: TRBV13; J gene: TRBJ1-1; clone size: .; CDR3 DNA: TGTGCCAGCAGCTTAGGGGTAGGGGGCGGAAACACTGAAGCTTTCTTT; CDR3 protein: CASSLGVGGGNTEAFF
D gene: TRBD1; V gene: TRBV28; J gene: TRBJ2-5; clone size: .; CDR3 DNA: TGTGCCAGCAGCCGTTGGGACAGGGGGGAGACCCAGTACTTC; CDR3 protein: CASSRWDRGETQYF
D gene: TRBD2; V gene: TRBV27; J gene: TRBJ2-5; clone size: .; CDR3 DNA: TGTGCCAGCAGAAAACGCGGGGGGGCCGGAGAGACCCAGTACTTC; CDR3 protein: CASRKRGGAGETQYF
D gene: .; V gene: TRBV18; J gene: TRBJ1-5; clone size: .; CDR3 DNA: TGTGCCAGCTCACCGCAGGGATTCAATCAGCCCCAGCATTTT; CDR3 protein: CASSPQGFNQPQHF
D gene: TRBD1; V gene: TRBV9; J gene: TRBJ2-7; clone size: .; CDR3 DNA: TGTGCCAGCAGCGGACAGGGATACGAGCAGTACTTC; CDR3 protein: CASSGQGYEQYF
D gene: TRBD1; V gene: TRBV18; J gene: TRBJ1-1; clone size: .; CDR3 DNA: TGTGCCAGCTCACGGACAGGGGTAGATAGGAGCACTGAAGCTTTCTTT; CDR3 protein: CASSRTGVDRSTEAFF
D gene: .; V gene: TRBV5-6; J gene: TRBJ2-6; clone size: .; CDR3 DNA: TGTGCCAGCAGCCCCACTGGGGCCAACGTCCTGACTTTC; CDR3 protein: CASSPTGANVLTF
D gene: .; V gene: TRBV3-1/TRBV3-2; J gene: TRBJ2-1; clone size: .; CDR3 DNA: TGTGCCAGCAGCCCAAGCATGGGAGTCTACAATGAGCAGTTCTTC; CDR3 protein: CASSPSMGVYNEQFF
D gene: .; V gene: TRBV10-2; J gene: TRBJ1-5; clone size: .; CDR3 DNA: TGCGCCAGCAGAGGACAGCCCGGCAGCAATCAGCCCCAGCATTTT; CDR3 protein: CASRGQPGSNQPQHF
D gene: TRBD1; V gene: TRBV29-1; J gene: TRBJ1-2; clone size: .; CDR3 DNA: TGCAGCGTTGAAGATCTGGGACAGGAAGCTAACTATGGCTACACCTTC; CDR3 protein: CSVEDLGQEANYGYTF
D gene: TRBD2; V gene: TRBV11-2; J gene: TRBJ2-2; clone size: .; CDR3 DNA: TGTGCCAGCAGCGTAGGACTAGCGGGGGGAAACACCGGGGAGCTGTTTTTT; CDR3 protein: CASSVGLAGGNTGELFF
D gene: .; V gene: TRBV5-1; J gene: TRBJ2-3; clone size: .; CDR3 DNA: TGCGCCAGCAGTACCTGGACAGCTAGCACAGATACGCAGTATTTT; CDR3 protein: CASSTWTASTDTQYF
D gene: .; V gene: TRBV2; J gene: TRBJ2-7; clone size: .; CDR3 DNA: TGTGCCAGCAGTGAAGCGCAGGACACCTTCTGGGCTGAGCAGTACTTC; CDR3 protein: CASSEAQDTFWAEQYF
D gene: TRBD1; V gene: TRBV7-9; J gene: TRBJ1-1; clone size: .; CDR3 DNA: TGTGCCAGCAGCCGGACAGGAACGAACACTGAAGCTTTCTTT; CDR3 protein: CASSRTGTNTEAFF
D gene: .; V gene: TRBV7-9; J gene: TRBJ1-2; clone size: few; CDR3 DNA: TGTGCCAGCAGCTTATCCCGAGGGGGGGCGCGCACCTTC; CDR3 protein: CASSLSRGGARTF
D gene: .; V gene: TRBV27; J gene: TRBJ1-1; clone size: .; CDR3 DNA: TGTGCCAGCAGTTTCAACCGACCTAGGGGGGGAACTGAAGCTTTCTTT; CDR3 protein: CASSFNRPRGGTEAFF
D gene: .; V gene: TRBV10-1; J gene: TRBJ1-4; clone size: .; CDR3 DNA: TGCGCCAGCAGTGATGCACAGGAGGGGGAAAAACTGTTTTTT; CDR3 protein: CASSDAQEGEKLFF
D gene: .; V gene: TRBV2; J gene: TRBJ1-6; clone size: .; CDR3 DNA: TGTGCCAGTCACAGTTCGGTCTCACCCCTCCACTTT; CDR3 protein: CASHSSVSPLHF
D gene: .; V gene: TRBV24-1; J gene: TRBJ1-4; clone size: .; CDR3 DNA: TGTGCCACCAGTGATTCCCGGGTCGTTAATGAAAAACTGTTTTTT; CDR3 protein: CATSDSRVVNEKLFF
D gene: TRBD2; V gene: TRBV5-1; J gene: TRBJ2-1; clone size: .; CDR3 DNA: TGCGCCAGCAGCCACGGACTAGCGGACTACAATGAGCAGTTCTTC; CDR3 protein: CASSHGLADYNEQFF
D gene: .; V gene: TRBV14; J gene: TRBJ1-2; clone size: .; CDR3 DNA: TGTGCCAGCAGCCAAGTCAGACAGGCTGGCTACACCTTC; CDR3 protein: CASSQVRQAGYTF
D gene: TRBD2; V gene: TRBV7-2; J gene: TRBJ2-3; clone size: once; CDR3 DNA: TGTGCCAGCAGCAGACGACTAGCGGCGTTGCCAGATACGCAGTATTTT; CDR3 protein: CASSRRLAALPDTQYF
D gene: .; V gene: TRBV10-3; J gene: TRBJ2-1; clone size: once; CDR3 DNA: TGTGCCATCAGTGATTTAAGCTACCATGAGCAGTTCTTC; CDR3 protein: CAISDLSYHEQFF
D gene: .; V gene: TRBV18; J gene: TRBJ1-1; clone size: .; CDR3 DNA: TGTGCCAGCTCACCACTGAGTAGGAACACTGAAGCTTTCTTT; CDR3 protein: CASSPLSRNTEAFF
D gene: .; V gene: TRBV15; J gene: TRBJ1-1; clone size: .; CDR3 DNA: TGTGCCACCAGCAGAGAGCCCGAGGGGGACACTGAAGCTTTCTTT; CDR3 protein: CATSREPEGDTEAFF
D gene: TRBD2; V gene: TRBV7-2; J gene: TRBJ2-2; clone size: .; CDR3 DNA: TGTGCCAGCAGCTTAGAACTAGCGGGGAGTTCGAACACCGGGGAGCTGTTTTTT; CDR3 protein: CASSLELAGSSNTGELFF